This T cell receptor (beta chain) was observed in a study of T cells after posttransplantation cyclophosphamide. The study, taken as a whole, reports: Recipient CMV seropositivity and CMV reactivation strongly tracked TRB clonality. TRB overlap between skin or GI tissue T cells and blood was limited.

The method was immunoSEQ multiplex PCR; TCRdb's version includes in-frame clones alone and lacks a portion of them. The sample shows about 12,000 clones, none of them appearing just once. Busulfan-fludarabine conditioning, marrow transplant, and cyclophosphamide on days +3 and +4 were administered. This clone was seen ten or more times. No antigen is known for it. The starting material was PBMCs, obtained after allogeneic stem cell transplant with posttransplant cyclophosphamide. This receptor was taken from a female patient in her 40s who received an allogeneic stem cell transplant from a related donor, was CMV-positive, and had acute GVHD only. T cells may partly derive from the graft donor.

The CDR3 DNA follows: TGTGCCAGCAGCAATAACAGGGTCGAGCAGTACGTC. It specifies CASSNNRVEQYV. The chain couples TRBV2 to TRBJ2-7, with D tentatively TRBD1 (6 bases). The V gene lost 6 bases and the J gene lost 6 bases, with 12 bases spanning the gap. CDR3 size: 12 residues. Germline values: CDR1 SNHLY, CDR2 FYNNEI.